The 26 T cell receptor beta chains below come from one sample, sequenced in a study of cytomegalovirus exposure and HLA in healthy donors. PCR involved 60 Vbeta and 13 Jbeta primers. Data came from immunoSEQ multiplex PCR; TCRdb stores just in-frame clones and leaves some out. The top ten hold about 2.5% of the sample, which has some 180,000 clones, about 77% seen once. Source material: PBMCs. Receptors were obtained from a woman aged 25 to 45 in good health and CMV-seropositive.

This chain joins TRBV19 and TRBJ2-3; TRBD2 matches 14 bases. With V trimmed by 4 bases and J by 3 bases, 6 bases remained unmatched. The germline gives CDR1 LNHDA, CDR2 SQIVND (reference sequence). The CDR3 length is 17 residues. The CDR3 region is CASSTLGTSGGTDTQYF. The CDR3 DNA reads TGTGCCAGTAGTACGCTCGGGACTAGCGGGGGAACAGATACGCAGTATTTT.

This clone was seen once. This chain uses TRBV2 with TRBJ1-5, with D uncertain. Trimming removed 7 bases at V and 6 bases at J, with 19 bases between. CDR1 is SNHLY and CDR2 is FYNNEI in the germline V gene. The CDR3 consists of 15 residues. The DNA of the CDR3 is TGTGCCAGCAATCCCGGGAGCAAGGGCGGTCAGCCCCAGCATTTT. It codes for CASNPGSKGGQPQHF.

The V gene is TRBV6-5, the J gene TRBJ2-7; TRBD2 aligns across 7 bases. The CDR3 contains 13 residues. J gave up 7 bases and V 0 bases, and 3 bases lay outside the gene matches. Germline V gene data show CDR1 as MNHEY and CDR2 as SVGAGI. CDR3 nucleotide sequence: TGTGCCAGCAGTTACTCGGAGGGAGGGGAGCAGTACTTC. It yields the protein CASSYSEGGEQYF.

CDR3 DNA sequence: TGTGCCAGCTCAAGCGACAGTACCTCCTTGGAGCAGTACTTC. It codes for CASSSDSTSLEQYF. This chain uses TRBV18 with TRBJ2-7, with D maybe TRBD1 (5 bases). Trimming cost V 5 bases and J 7 bases, with 18 bases left between them. This CDR3 region has 14 residues. Germline loops: CDR1 KGHSH, CDR2 LQKENI.

The chain has TRBV9 and TRBJ1-5; D gene ambiguous. The CDR3 runs to 13 residues. Germline CDR1 is SGDLS and CDR2 is YYNGEE. The V end lost 0 bases, the J end lost 4 bases, and 5 bases lay between the germline ends. CDR3 sequence: CASSVAGNQPQHF. The CDR3, as DNA: TGTGCCAGCAGCGTAGCGGGGAATCAGCCCCAGCATTTT.

J is TRBJ2-1 and V is TRBV4-2; 10 bases line up with TRBD1. The V and J ends lost 2 bases and 3 bases, in that order; junction bases with no gene match: 4. Germline CDR1 reads LGHNA; CDR2 reads YNFKEQ. This CDR3 has 16 residues. The CDR3 here is CASSQTGTGDYNEQFF. The CDR3 nucleotides read TGTGCCAGCAGCCAAACCGGGACAGGGGACTACAATGAGCAGTTCTTC.

The rearrangement links TRBV7-6 to TRBJ1-2; unclear D gene. V lost 5 bases and J 5 bases, leaving 12 bases between the germline ends. CDR1 and CDR2 from the germline V gene are SGHVS and FNYEAQ. CDR3 size: 13 residues. The CDR3 sequence is CASSHRTGYGYTF. CDR3 sequence (DNA): TGTGCCAGCAGCCATAGGACTGGATATGGCTACACCTTC.

A few counts support this clone. The rearrangement joins TRBV27 to TRBJ2-5, with 7 bases aligning to TRBD1. Germline V CDR1 and CDR2: MNHEY, SMNVEV (reference sequence). With 3 bases clipped from V and 3 bases from J, the junction kept 4 bases outside the gene matches. The CDR3 loop spans 14 amino acids. CDR3 DNA sequence: TGTGCCAGCAGTTTGTCAGGGGGAGAAGAGACCCAGTACTTC. This encodes CASSLSGGEETQYF.

The count of this clone is one. This sequence joins TRBV4-1 and TRBJ2-4; TRBD2 matches at 7 bases. CDR1 MGHRA and CDR2 YSYEKL come from the germline V gene. J was trimmed by 0 bases and V by 1 base; bases with no gene match: 3. The CDR3 is 16 residues long. As DNA, the CDR3 is TGCGCCAGCAGCCAAGTAGCGGGTGGAGCCAAAAACATTCAGTACTTC. Residues: CASSQVAGGAKNIQYF.

On this clone itself: The junction differs from germline at one of its ends, possibly a read error. The CDR3 spells CASSLGDSKNSQYF. The CDR3 DNA reads as TGTGCCAGCAGCTTAGGGGACAGCAAAAACAGTCAGTACTTC. The V gene is TRBV7-9, the J gene TRBJ2-4, with TRBD1 matching 7 bases. The CDR3 has 14 amino acids. From germline, CDR1 is SEHNR and CDR2 FQNEAQ (reference sequence). Drawing the rest from reference TRBV7-9 and TRBJ2-4, the complete variable domain is DTGVSQNPRHKITKRGQNVTFRCDPISEHNRLYWYRQTLGQGPEFLTYFQNEAQLEKSRLLSDRFSAERPKGSFSTLEIQRTEQGDSAMYLCASSLGDSKNSQYFGAGTRLSVL.

V and J are TRBV19 and TRBJ2-1; 7 bases line up with TRBD2. J was trimmed by 10 bases and V by 5 bases; bases with no gene match: 5. Per the germline V gene, CDR1 is LNHDA and CDR2 is SQIVND (reference sequence). The CDR3 is 12 residues long. The CDR3, as DNA: TGTGCCAGTAGTGGGGGGGGACTGGAGCAGTTCTTC. Protein: CASSGGGLEQFF. Complete variable domain (other parts from reference TRBV19 and TRBJ2-1): DGGITQSPKYLFRKEGQNVTLSCEQNLNHDAMYWYRQDPGQGLRLIYYSQIVNDFQKGDIAEGYSVSREKKESFPLTVTSAQKNPTAFYLCASSGGGLEQFFGPGTRLTVL.

This chain joins TRBV6-5 and TRBJ2-5; no firm D call. The CDR3 extends over 13 amino acids. CDR1 is MNHEY, CDR2 SVGAGI, per germline. Between the trimmed V and J ends, which lost 6 bases and 5 bases, there was a span of 13 bases. CDR3 DNA sequence: TGTGCCAGCAGACCCGGGTCAACGGAGACCCAGTACTTC. This codes for CASRPGSTETQYF.

The CDR3 sequence: CASSRQGVEEKLFF. The DNA of the CDR3 is TGTGCCAGCAGCCGACAGGGGGTTGAGGAAAAACTGTTTTTT. The rearrangement uses TRBV5-6 and TRBJ1-4; 9 bases are shared with TRBD1. The CDR3 runs 14 residues. The junction had 6 bases not matched to a gene; V was cut back by 4 bases and J by 8 bases. The germline V gene encodes CDR1 SGHDT and CDR2 YYEEEE.

This chain uses TRBV15 with TRBJ1-6; 8 bases match TRBD1. The CDR3 sequence is 16 residues long. V trimming: 5 bases; J trimming: 6 bases; junction bases outside the gene matches: 9. In germline, CDR1 is LNHNV, CDR2 YYDKDF (reference sequence). CDR3 sequence (DNA): TGTGCCACCAGCGGTACTTTCAGGGGGCGTAATTCACCCCTCCACTTT. Protein product: CATSGTFRGRNSPLHF.

V is TRBV6-1 and J is TRBJ2-5; 12 nucleotides line up with TRBD2. This CDR3 has 18 amino acids. Trimming removed 0 bases from V and 7 bases from J; junction bases left unmatched: 12. Germline V gene data show CDR1 as MNHNS and CDR2 as SASEGT. The CDR3 nucleotides read TGTGCCAGCAGTGAAGCCCTTTTGGGACTAGCGGGTAGAGGGACCCAGTACTTC. This encodes CASSEALLGLAGRGTQYF.

This chain uses TRBV7-2 with TRBJ1-3; D is possibly TRBD1 (5 bases). In germline, CDR1 is SGHTA, CDR2 FQGNSA. This CDR3 has 15 amino acids. Trimming removed 5 bases from V and 0 bases from J, with 11 bases in between. The CDR3, as DNA: TGTGCCAGCAGCCCGACAGAATCCTCTGGAAACACCATATATTTT. It encodes CASSPTESSGNTIYF.

V usage is TRBV6-5 and J usage is TRBJ1-6, with a tentative D call TRBD1 (5 bases). Germline-derived CDR1 and CDR2 are MNHEY and SVGAGI. This CDR3 contains 13 residues. V shed 6 bases and J shed 7 bases, with 10 bases lying between them. CDR3 sequence (DNA): TGTGCCAGCAGGGGACTACCGAATTCACCCCTCCACTTT. It encodes CASRGLPNSPLHF.

The chain has TRBV6-1 and TRBJ2-4, with 8 positions matching TRBD1. Germline CDR1 is MNHNS and CDR2 is SASEGT. CDR3 length: 15 residues. Trimming cost V 3 bases and J 0 bases; bases outside gene matches: 1. The CDR3 sequence is CASSETGVAKNIQYF. The CDR3 nucleotides read TGTGCCAGCAGTGAGACAGGGGTAGCCAAAAACATTCAGTACTTC.

The CDR3 sequence: CASSISQVQPGYTF. For the CDR3, the DNA is TGTGCCAGTAGTATCTCACAGGTACAACCCGGCTACACCTTC. The rearrangement uses TRBV19 and TRBJ1-2; TRBD1 might be the D (5 bases). V was pared by 3 bases and J by 8 bases, with 16 bases between. Germline assignment: CDR1 LNHDA and CDR2 SQIVND (reference sequence). This CDR3 has 14 residues.

This chain links TRBV7-2 with TRBJ1-2, with TRBD1 matching over 9 bases. From germline, CDR1 is SGHTA and CDR2 FQGNSA. V gave up 0 bases and J gave up 2 bases; unmatched junction bases: 7. The length of the CDR3 is 17 residues. CDR3 residues: CASSLASEGQGNYGYTF. CDR3 DNA sequence: TGTGCCAGCAGCTTAGCATCAGAAGGACAGGGGAACTATGGCTACACCTTC. Full variable domain (outside the CDR3, taken from reference TRBV7-2 and TRBJ1-2): GAGVSQSPSNKVTEKGKDVELRCDPISGHTALYWYRQSLGQGLEFLIYFQGNSAPDKSGLPSDRFSAERTGGSVSTLTIQRTQQEDSAVYLCASSLASEGQGNYGYTFGSGTRLTVV.

The chain has TRBV25-1 and TRBJ1-4; D gene unclear. This CDR3 is built from 12 residues. Per the germline V gene, CDR1 is MGHDK and CDR2 is SYGVNS. V lost 7 bases, J lost 8 bases, and 11 bases lay in between. CDR3 coding DNA: TGTGCCAGCACGGAGGGAAACGAAAAACTGTTTTTT. Its translation: CASTEGNEKLFF.

The chain uses TRBV7-8 and TRBJ1-2, with 9 bases that match TRBD1. Trimming cost V 5 bases and J 2 bases; bases outside gene matches: 9. The length of the CDR3 is 16 residues. Germline-derived CDR1 and CDR2 are SGHVS and FQNEAQ. DNA for the CDR3: TGTGCCAGCAGCCCAAAAATGGACAGGGGCAACTATGGCTACACCTTC. Translation: CASSPKMDRGNYGYTF.

The chain employs TRBV23-1 and TRBJ2-5; 7 bases align to TRBD1. TRBV23-1 is given ORF status, its function remaining uncertain. The CDR3 contains 16 residues. Germline trimming cut 4 bases from V and 1 base from J; bases unmatched to any gene: 9. DNA of the CDR3: TGCGCCAGCAGTCTCCGCCGGGACAGAGCCCAAGAGACCCAGTACTTC. Amino acid sequence: CASSLRRDRAQETQYF.

The V and J genes are TRBV5-1 and TRBJ2-4; 8 bases match TRBD1. Per the germline V gene, CDR1 is SGHRS and CDR2 is YFSETQ. V was pared by 1 base and J by 6 bases, with 6 bases of the junction left unmatched. There are 15 residues in the CDR3. The CDR3 spells CASSLSGQGPNIQYF. CDR3 DNA sequence: TGCGCCAGCAGCTTGAGCGGACAGGGACCAAACATTCAGTACTTC.

The J gene is TRBJ1-2, the V gene TRBV27, with a tentative D call TRBD1 (6 bases). Looked up from germline, CDR1 is MNHEY and CDR2 is SMNVEV (reference sequence). Trimming left V 6 bases short and J 0 bases short, with 11 bases between. There are 14 residues in the CDR3. Here the CDR3 DNA reads TGTGCCAGCAGAGCGAACAGGGCTAACTATGGCTACACCTTC. This gives the protein CASRANRANYGYTF.

This clone was counted a few times. Other DNA sequences in this sample translate to the same CDR3. The CDR3 reads CASSPNQETQYF. The CDR3 DNA reads TGTGCCAGCTCACCCAACCAAGAGACCCAGTACTTC. J is TRBJ2-5 and V is TRBV18; D is unclear. The CDR3 sequence is 12 residues long. V was trimmed by 3 bases and J by 0 bases, leaving 2 bases between them. Germline CDR1 is KGHSH and CDR2 is LQKENI.